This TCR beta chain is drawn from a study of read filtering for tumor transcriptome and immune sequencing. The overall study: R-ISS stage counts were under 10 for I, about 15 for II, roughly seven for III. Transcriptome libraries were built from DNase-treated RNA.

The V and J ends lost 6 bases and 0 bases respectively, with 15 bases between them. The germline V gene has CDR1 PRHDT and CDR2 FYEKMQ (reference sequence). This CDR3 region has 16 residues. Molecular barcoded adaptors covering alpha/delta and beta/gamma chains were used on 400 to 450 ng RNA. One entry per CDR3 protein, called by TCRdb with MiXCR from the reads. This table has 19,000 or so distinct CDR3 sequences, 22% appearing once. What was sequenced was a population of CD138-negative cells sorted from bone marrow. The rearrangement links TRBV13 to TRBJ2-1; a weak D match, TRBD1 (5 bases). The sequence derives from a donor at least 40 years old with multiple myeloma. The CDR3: CASRGRADSSYNEQFF. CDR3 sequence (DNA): TGTGCCAGCAGAGGTCGAGCAGACAGCTCCTACAATGAGCAGTTCTTC. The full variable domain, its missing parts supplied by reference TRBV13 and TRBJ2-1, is AAGVIQSPRHLIKEKRETATLKCYPIPRHDTVYWYQQGPGQDPQFLISFYEKMQSDKGSIPDRFSAQQFSDYHSELNMSSLELGDSALYFCASRGRADSSYNEQFFGPGTRLTVL.